This T cell receptor beta chain stems from a study of T cells in Graves' hyperthyroidism and ophthalmopathy. It was RNA transcripts that yielded the amplified TCR beta CDR3 regions. The HTBI primer set served for first-round RT-PCR of the TCR CDR3. MiXCR, applied by TCRdb to the multiplex PCR reads, yields one record per CDR3 protein. The sample has roughly 500,000 distinct CDR3 sequences, around 50% seen once. This clonotype has at least ten counts. Its antigen is as yet unknown. Whole-study findings and limits: Most clonotypes that expanded in the thyroid above 0.001 also showed up in blood.

Germline assignment: CDR1 SNHLY and CDR2 FYNNEI. Trimming pared 8 bases from V and 4 bases from J, leaving 14 bases between. This CDR3 has 14 amino acids. The sample was peripheral blood or thyroid tissue (not recorded which). The sequence derives from an adult woman with Graves' disease, either hyperthyroidism or ophthalmopathy (not recorded which). The J gene is TRBJ2-2, the V gene TRBV2; possible D gene TRBD2, 5 bases. CDR3 loop: CASQSGGGTGELFF. The CDR3 DNA sequence: TGTGCCAGCCAAAGCGGTGGAGGCACCGGGGAGCTGTTTTTT.